The 3 T cell receptor beta chains listed next were all sequenced from one sample in a study of cytomegalovirus exposure and HLA in healthy donors. The data were produced by immunoSEQ multiplex PCR, yet TCRdb's version contains in-frame clones alone and is incomplete. Among approximately 90,000 clones listed, 93% were seen once. The sequencing input was PBMCs. The receptors stem from a woman in her thirties in good health and CMV-seropositive.

This chain joins TRBV10-3 and TRBJ2-3; unclear D gene. Germline-derived CDR1 and CDR2 are ENHRY and SYGVKD. This CDR3 contains 14 residues. Trimming left V 4 bases short and J 0 bases short, with 8 bases between. The CDR3: CAISVGTSTDTQYF. CDR3 DNA sequence: TGTGCCATCAGTGTGGGCACCAGCACAGATACGCAGTATTTT.

The rearrangement uses TRBV5-1 and TRBJ2-7; 8 nucleotides align to TRBD2. Germline loops: CDR1 SGHRS, CDR2 YFSETQ. Germline trimming cut 4 bases from V and 4 bases from J; bases unmatched to any gene: 16. The length of the CDR3 is 17 residues. DNA of the CDR3: TGCGCCAGCAGCCGTACTGGACGGAGCGGGAGCCCTTACGAGCAGTACTTC. Residues: CASSRTGRSGSPYEQYF.

The chain carries TRBV2 and TRBJ2-1; TRBD2 matches 9 bases. With 6 bases clipped from V and 7 bases from J, the junction kept 4 bases outside the gene matches. Germline-derived CDR1 and CDR2 are SNHLY and FYNNEI. The CDR3 spans 13 residues. CDR3 sequence: CASSYSGRNEQFF. In DNA form, the CDR3 reads TGTGCCAGCAGCTACAGCGGGAGGAATGAGCAGTTCTTC.